Below, 11 T cell receptor beta chains from the same sample are listed, as sequenced in a study of regulatory T cells in long-lasting Graves disease (dated by TCRdb to 2020 to 2022). Explained via the paper, the time point label denotes: newly diagnosed GD, antithyroid drugs for less than 3 months. RNA was extracted from PBMCs in TRIzol for both TCR sequencing and RNA sequencing. The library was made by multiplex PCR. For sequencing, an Illumina HiSeq 4000 was employed. CDR3 regions were amplified by Arm-PCR with iRepertoire HTBI primers to construct TCR beta libraries. In-frame beta chains were kept once TCRdb had trimmed the public reads at Q25 with fastp and called clones with MiXCR. A single entry per CDR3 protein holds the most common genes and DNA from its merged rows. The sample profile shows about 500,000 distinct CDR3 sequences; about 11% of them were found once. The top ten clonotypes cover approximately 9% of the sample.

The same specimen was also included in a second study, on T cells in Graves' hyperthyroidism and ophthalmopathy.

The specimen was peripheral blood mononuclear cells (PBMCs), collected at new diagnosis, from a patient treated with antithyroid drugs. The origin of the receptors is a woman aged 25 to 39 with Graves disease. Donor details come from another sample of the same person, matched by shared clones.

The table lists this clonotype with many counts. This chain joins TRBV3-1 and TRBJ2-7; no firm D call. V gave up 2 bases and J gave up 2 bases, with 4 bases separating them. Germline-derived CDR1 and CDR2 are LGHDT and YNNKEL (reference sequence). This CDR3 spans 12 amino acids. The CDR3 sequence is CASSQSPYEQYF. The CDR3 DNA sequence: TGTGCCAGCAGCCAATCCCCCTACGAGCAGTACTTC.

This clonotype was seen repeatedly, ten times or more. For the CDR3, the DNA is TGTGCCATCCAGGCCGGGACAGGCCTTTCATACGAGCAGTACTTC. Translating it yields CAIQAGTGLSYEQYF. The chain is built from TRBV28 and TRBJ2-7, with 8 bases matching TRBD1. Trimming cost V 10 bases and J 4 bases; bases outside gene matches: 15. Germline CDR1 MDHEN, CDR2 SYDVKM. This CDR3 spans 15 amino acids.

This clonotype came up many times. The rearrangement uses TRBV5-4 and TRBJ2-5; possible D gene TRBD2, 6 bases. CDR3 size: 15 residues. The ends were cut back, 3 bases at V and 4 bases at J, with 16 bases in the middle. Germline V gene sequence: CDR1 SGHNT, CDR2 YYREEE (reference sequence). CDR3 DNA: TGTGCCAGCAGCTGGAGGATGGGGGGTCGAGAGACCCAGTACTTC. Protein sequence: CASSWRMGGRETQYF.

This clonotype was seen once. CDR3 DNA: TGCGCCAGCAGCCAAGAGGCCATTGGGGGGGGAACGAGGACAGAAGCTTTCTTT. Translating it yields CASSQEAIGGGTRTEAFF. The rearrangement uses TRBV4-3 and TRBJ1-1; D may be TRBD1 (5 bases). V gave up 0 bases and J gave up 8 bases, with 25 bases separating them. CDR1 LGHNA and CDR2 YSLEER come from the germline V gene. This CDR3 spans 18 amino acids.

This clonotype occurred once. Possible read error: a much larger clone is one base away. The J gene is TRBJ1-3, the V gene TRBV6-2 or TRBV6-3, with no clear D. Trimming shortened V by 9 bases and J by 2 bases, and 17 bases separated the two germline ends. This CDR3 is 15 amino acids long. Germline values: CDR1 MNHEY, CDR2 SVGEGT. CDR3 loop: CARSLSAMPGNTIYF. For the CDR3, the DNA is TGTGCCAGAAGCCTCTCGGCTATGCCTGGAAACACCATATATTTT.

This clonotype was detected many times. The gene calls are TRBV7-2 and TRBJ2-1, with a weak D call TRBD1 (5 bases). This CDR3 is built from 15 residues. V dropped 1 base and J dropped 8 bases, with 15 bases sitting between them. CDR1 is SGHTA and CDR2 is FQGNSA in the germline V gene. CDR3 sequence: CASSLGVGRRDEQFF. As DNA, the CDR3 is TGTGCCAGCAGCTTAGGTGTGGGGCGCCGCGATGAGCAGTTCTTC. Full variable domain (rest looked up from reference TRBV7-2 and TRBJ2-1): GAGVSQSPSNKVTEKGKDVELRCDPISGHTALYWYRQSLGQGLEFLIYFQGNSAPDKSGLPSDRFSAERTGGSVSTLTIQRTQQEDSAVYLCASSLGVGRRDEQFFGPGTRLTVL.

This clonotype was detected ten times or more. The chain carries TRBV7-3 and TRBJ2-4; D unresolved. V shed 5 bases and J shed 0 bases, with 11 bases lying between them. The CDR3 sequence is 15 residues long. The germline gives CDR1 SGHTA, CDR2 FQGTGA. CDR3 DNA: TGTGCCAGCAGCCGAGGTGGTGGAGCCAAAAACATTCAGTACTTC. It translates to CASSRGGGAKNIQYF.

The sample holds many counts of this clonotype. This chain uses TRBV6-2 or TRBV6-3 with TRBJ1-1, with D unclear. The V end lost 5 bases, the J end lost 3 bases, and 13 bases lay between the germline ends. The CDR3 runs to 14 residues. Germline V gene data show CDR1 as MNHEY and CDR2 as SVGEGT. CDR3 coding DNA: TGTGCCAGCAGTCCACGACTCCGGGACACTGAAGCTTTCTTT. Protein product: CASSPRLRDTEAFF.

This clonotype has a handful of counts. The rearrangement links TRBV15 to TRBJ1-1; weak D call: TRBD1 (6 bases). There are 14 residues in the CDR3. Germline V gives CDR1 LNHNV, CDR2 YYDKDF (reference sequence). V was trimmed by 4 bases and J by 1 base, leaving 10 bases between them. The CDR3 DNA reads as TGTGCCACCAGCAAAGGGGGGGCGAACACTGAAGCTTTCTTT. It specifies CATSKGGANTEAFF. The full variable domain, with the rest looked up from reference TRBV15 and TRBJ1-1, is DAMVIQNPRYQVTQFGKPVTLSCSQTLNHNVMYWYQQKSSQAPKLLFHYYDKDFNNEADTPDNFQSRRPNTSFCFLDIRSPGLGDTAMYLCATSKGGANTEAFFGQGTRLTVV.

The V and J genes are TRBV19 and TRBJ2-1; tentatively, D is TRBD1 or TRBD2 (5 bases each). V lost 7 bases and J lost 5, with 18 bases in between. There are 15 residues in the CDR3. Germline CDR1 is LNHDA and CDR2 is SQIVND (reference sequence). The CDR3 DNA follows: TGTGCCAGTAACGGCCCGGGACGGAAGAACAATGAGCAGTTCTTC. Protein product: CASNGPGRKNNEQFF.

This clonotype appeared a few times. The CDR3 is CSASAFGGGPYNEQFF. Here the CDR3 DNA reads TGCAGTGCTAGTGCGTTCGGGGGAGGGCCCTACAATGAGCAGTTCTTC. The gene calls are TRBV20-1 and TRBJ2-1, with TRBD2 identical over 7 bases. The germline V gene encodes CDR1 DFQATT and CDR2 SNEGSKA (reference sequence). The V gene end was trimmed by 3 bases and the J gene end by 2 bases; junction bases not matched to a gene: 10. The CDR3 spans 16 residues.